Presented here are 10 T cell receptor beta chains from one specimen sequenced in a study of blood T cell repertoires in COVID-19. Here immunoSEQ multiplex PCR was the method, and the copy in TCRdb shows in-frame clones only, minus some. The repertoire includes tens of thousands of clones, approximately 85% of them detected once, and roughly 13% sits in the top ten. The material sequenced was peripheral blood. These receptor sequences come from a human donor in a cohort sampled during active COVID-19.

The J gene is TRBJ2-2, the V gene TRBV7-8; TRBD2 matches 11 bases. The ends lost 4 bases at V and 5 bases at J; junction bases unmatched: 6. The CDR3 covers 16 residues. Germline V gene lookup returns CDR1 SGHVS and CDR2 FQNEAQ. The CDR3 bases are TGTGCCAGCAGCTCCAAACTAGCGGGGGTGACCGGGGAGCTGTTTTTT. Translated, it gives CASSSKLAGVTGELFF.

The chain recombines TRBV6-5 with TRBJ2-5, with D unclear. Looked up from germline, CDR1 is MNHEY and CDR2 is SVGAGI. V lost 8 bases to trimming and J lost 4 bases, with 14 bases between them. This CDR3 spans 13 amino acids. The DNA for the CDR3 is TGTGCCAGCGTCCCCATCCCGGGAGAGACCCAGTACTTC. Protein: CASVPIPGETQYF.

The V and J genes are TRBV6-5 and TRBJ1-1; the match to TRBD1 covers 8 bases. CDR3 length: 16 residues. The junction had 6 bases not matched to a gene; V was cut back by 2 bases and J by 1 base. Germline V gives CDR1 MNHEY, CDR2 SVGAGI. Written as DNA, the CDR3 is TGTGCCAGCAGTTACGTCCAGGGGGCCGGGAACACTGAAGCTTTCTTT. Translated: CASSYVQGAGNTEAFF.

CDR3 in amino acids: CASSLTSGGIPYEQYF. The CDR3 nucleotides are TGTGCCAGCAGCTTGACCAGCGGGGGGATCCCCTACGAGCAGTACTTC. The gene calls are TRBV5-6 and TRBJ2-7; 9 bases align to TRBD2. Germline trimming cut 1 base from V and 2 bases from J; bases unmatched to any gene: 7. CDR1 is SGHDT, CDR2 YYEEEE, per germline. The CDR3 totals 16 residues.

This chain's CDR3 is CASSLDSYQPQHF. CDR3 nucleotides: TGTGCCAGCAGCTTAGATAGTTATCAGCCCCAGCATTTT. This chain uses TRBV7-9 with TRBJ1-5; D is unresolved. CDR1 SEHNR and CDR2 FQNEAQ come from the germline V gene (reference sequence). V was clipped by 1 base and J by 5 bases, with 6 bases between them. This CDR3 is built from 13 residues.

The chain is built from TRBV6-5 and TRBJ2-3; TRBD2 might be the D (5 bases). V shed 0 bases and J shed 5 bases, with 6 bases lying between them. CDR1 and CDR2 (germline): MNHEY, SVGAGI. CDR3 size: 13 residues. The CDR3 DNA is TGTGCCAGCAGTTACTCGGAGGTAGATACGCAGTATTTT. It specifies CASSYSEVDTQYF.

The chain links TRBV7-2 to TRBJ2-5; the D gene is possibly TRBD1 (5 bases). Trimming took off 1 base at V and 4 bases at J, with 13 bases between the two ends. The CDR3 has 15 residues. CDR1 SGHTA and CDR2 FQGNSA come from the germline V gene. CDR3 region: CASSLVAGSIETQYF. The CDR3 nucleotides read TGTGCCAGCAGCTTAGTGGCAGGGTCGATAGAGACCCAGTACTTC.

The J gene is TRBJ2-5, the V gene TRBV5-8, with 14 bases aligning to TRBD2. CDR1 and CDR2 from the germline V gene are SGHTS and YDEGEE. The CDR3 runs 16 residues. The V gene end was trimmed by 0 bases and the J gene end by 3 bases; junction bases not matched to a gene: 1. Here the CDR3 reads CASSLAGLAGEETQYF. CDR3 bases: TGTGCCAGCAGCTTGGCGGGACTAGCGGGGGAAGAGACCCAGTACTTC. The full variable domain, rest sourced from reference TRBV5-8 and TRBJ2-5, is EAGVTQSPTHLIKTRGQQATLRCSPISGHTSVYWYQQALGLGLQFLLWYDEGEERNRGNFPPRFSGRQFPNYSSELNVNALELEDSALYLCASSLAGLAGEETQYFGPGTRLLVL.

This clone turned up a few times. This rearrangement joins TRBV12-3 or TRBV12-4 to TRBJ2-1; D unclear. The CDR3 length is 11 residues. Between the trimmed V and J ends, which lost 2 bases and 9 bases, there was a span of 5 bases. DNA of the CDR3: TGTGCCAGCAGTTTACTTAGTGAGCAGTTCTTC. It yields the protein CASSLLSEQFF.

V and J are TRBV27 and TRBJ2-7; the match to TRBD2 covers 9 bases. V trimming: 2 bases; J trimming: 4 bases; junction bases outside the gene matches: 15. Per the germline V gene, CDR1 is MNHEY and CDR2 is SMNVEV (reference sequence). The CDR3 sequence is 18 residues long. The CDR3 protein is CASSLRHPRQRGEYEQYF. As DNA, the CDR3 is TGTGCCAGCAGTTTACGGCACCCCCGCCAGCGGGGGGAGTACGAGCAGTACTTC.